The text below deals with one T cell receptor (beta chain). What it binds is unknown. Presence of unique molecular identifiers characterized the TCR beta cDNA libraries. Out of roughly 0.95 to 10 million T cells, a few hundred thousand cDNA molecules were generated. TCRdb independently ran MiXCR on the PCR reads; one entry per CDR3 protein. The data hold roughly 430,000 distinct CDR3 sequences, with 39% observed a single time. The sample belongs to a study of post-analysis software for immune sequencing data. Across the study: Relapsing-remitting, secondary progressive and progressive-relapsing forms of multiple sclerosis all featured among disease courses. Findings and caveats of the study: Compared with controls, patients showed significantly lower normalized Chao1 diversity. Co-batched samples clustered tightly together by F measure.

Sequencing used blood. The receptor was derived from a girl aged 2-10 years with multiple sclerosis.

The CDR3: CASSASYLAGGNYEQYF. The CDR3 DNA sequence: TGTGCCAGCAGCGCAAGCTACTTAGCGGGAGGGAACTACGAGCAGTACTTC. The chain uses TRBV9 and TRBJ2-7; 11 positions match TRBD2. This CDR3 is 17 amino acids long. V was pared by 3 bases and J by 3 bases, with 11 bases of the junction left unmatched. Germline values: CDR1 SGDLS, CDR2 YYNGEE.